This T cell receptor beta chain was documented in a study of T cells in Graves' hyperthyroidism and ophthalmopathy. The blood was taken when hyperthyroidism was first diagnosed, before any ophthalmopathy symptoms showed up. General study findings and limits: Ophthalmopathy cases were set apart from stable hyperthyroidism by a 13 V-J model.

It was RNA transcripts that yielded the amplified TCR beta CDR3 regions. In the first-round RT-PCR of the TCR CDR3, the HTBI primer set was used. TCRdb recomputed calls from the multiplex PCR reads with MiXCR, one row per CDR3 protein. The profile covers roughly 580,000 distinct CDR3 sequences, with about 14% appearing a single time and 5.8% taken by the ten largest. CDR1 is GTSNPN and CDR2 is SVGIG in the germline V gene (reference sequence). Trimming cost V 4 bases and J 1 base, with 8 bases left between them. This CDR3 has 12 amino acids. Turning to this clonotype: Antigen: not known.

The sequence derives from a woman aged 25 to 39 with Graves' hyperthyroidism that later progressed to Graves' ophthalmopathy. The sample taken for sequencing was blood. V and J are TRBV30 and TRBJ2-7; D uncertain. For the CDR3, the DNA is TGTGCCTGGAAGGGTTTTTCCTACGAGCAGTACTTC. Translated, it gives CAWKGFSYEQYF.